This TCR beta chain was captured in a study of T cells in Graves' hyperthyroidism and ophthalmopathy (dated by TCRdb to about 2019). Turning to the overall study: Peripheral blood was collected at initial diagnosis, before any treatment. In addition, the study compared T-cell repertoires in thyroid tissue and in blood from five or six Graves' hyperthyroidism patients. Prospective prediction of ophthalmopathy was tested in an independent validation cohort of fewer than 20 hyperthyroidism patients and 15 to 17 patients who later progressed to ophthalmopathy. The paper reports TCR Vbeta CDR3 sequencing of some 140 peripheral blood samples: approximately 41 ophthalmopathy, some 80 hyperthyroidism and approximately 17 progressor patients. Following sampling, methimazole starting at 30 mg daily was given to hyperthyroidism patients, and high-dose intravenous methylprednisolone was given to ophthalmopathy patients. The roughly 100 discovery patients were randomly divided into training and test sets at a 7:3 ratio. A discovery cohort of about 100 patients, about 44 with Graves' ophthalmopathy and fewer than 65 with stable Graves' hyperthyroidism, was used to find distinguishing TCR V-J signatures. General findings and caveats noted by the study authors: Sample size was not statistically predetermined, and investigators were not blinded to group allocation. Ophthalmopathy was separated from stable hyperthyroidism by a 13 V-J signature model, with around 90% sensitivity and about 81% specificity obtained in cross-validation and 80%/75% obtained in testing. In validation, the model predicted progression to ophthalmopathy a median of about 6.8 months before onset, with around 70% sensitivity and almost 75% specificity. Blood samples also contained most of the expanded thyroid clonotypes (frequency above 0.001), which suggests that blood repertoires may reflect thyroid immune responses.

There are a few counts of this clonotype. It lacks a known antigen. Base qualities are not at hand, and no much larger clone is one base apart. V loses 2 bases, J loses 1 base, and the germline ends lie 8 bases apart. CDR1 MNHEY and CDR2 SMNVEV are derived from the germline V gene (reference sequence). The CDR3 goes from the cysteine to the phenylalanine over 14 residues. The retained sequence is limited to the CDR3, 42 bases, with the frame set at the first base. Amplification of TCR beta CDR3 regions was carried out from RNA transcripts. A first-round RT-PCR of the TCR CDR3 used the HTBI primer set with the Qiagen OneStep RT-PCR kit. The libraries were constructed in a second round of multiplex PCR and then size-selected and purified. Libraries were sequenced paired-end with 100 bp reads on an Illumina HiSeq2000. In the original analysis: SOAPnuke was used to process the raw data, removing reads that contained adapters or uncalled bases, had a mean Phred below 15, or lacked an exact match to the constant primer or identifier. High-quality paired reads were merged with COPE v1.2.5, and unique nucleotide sequences were defined as clonotypes. Clonotypes were aligned to IMGT TRBV, TRBD and TRBJ reference segments using MiTCR v1.1. Analysis was restricted to V-J combinations with a frequency above 0.0001, which covered roughly 99% of repertoires. The TCS score was defined as the ratio of F50 (clonal expansion) to E x V (chaos), calculated using BLOSUM62-based TCRdist between CDR3 peptides within each V-J. Welch's t-statistics and random forest reduced 514 V-J features to roughly 13, which were used in a naive Bayes classifier (R e1071). Starting from the raw public reads, TCRdb applied fastp trimming at Q25, assembled clones with MiXCR and retained in-frame beta chains. Every entry covers one CDR3 protein and lists the most common genes and DNA from its rows. The V and J calls follow TCRdb's processing rather than the paper's. The sample table contains 560,000 or so distinct CDR3 sequences; only one count was recorded for 15% to 20% of them. Clones ranked in the top ten supply 40% to 50% of the sample.

Moderately to severely active disease, a Clinical Activity Score of at least 3, a NOSPECS grade of at least 4, and a duration under 3 months were present in ophthalmopathy patients. The study excluded patients with uncontrolled infections, other autoimmune diseases, pregnancy or lactation. Diagnoses were established on the basis of clinical symptoms, serum thyroxine and TRAb, thyroid ultrasound, and orbital computed tomography. PBMCs were separated from around 9.1 ml of fresh peripheral blood using Ficoll-Paque density gradient centrifugation. Total RNA was extracted with Trizol reagent, and quality was checked on an Agilent 2100 Bioanalyzer.

Specimen: blood. Recombination linked TRBV27 to TRBJ1-1; no D gene is confidently identified. This TCR was sampled from a man aged 40-50 years with Graves' ophthalmopathy. The CDR3 protein sequence reads: CASSLIPRNTEAFF. The DNA reads TGTGCCAGCAGTTTAATTCCACGGAACACTGAAGCTTTCTTT.